The present T cell receptor (beta chain) was sequenced within a study of OX40 agonist ivuxolimab in advanced cancers. Study overall: Patients were given ivuxolimab, an antibody that agonizes OX40 (CD134). From about 23 to 85 years was the age range, with a mean of 60 years, and 65% to 90% were male.

Remarks on this clone: Antigen unknown. At the DNA level, this CDR3 is encoded by other sequences in the same sample as well.

Study results and limitations: The work left the antigen specificity of expanded peripheral T cells undetermined. Part of the nonresponder group also had normalized T-cell clonal expansion that was low.

V lost 5 bases to trimming and J lost 4 bases; unmatched junction nucleotides: 8. CDR3 length: 15 amino acids. Germline V gene data show CDR1 as LNHDA and CDR2 as SQIVND (reference sequence). Only in-frame clones appear in the TCRdb table, and some are missing; sequencing was by immunoSEQ multiplex PCR. The sample has approximately 43,000 clones, more than 75% seen once. V gene TRBV19 combines with J gene TRBJ2-5; TRBD1 agrees at 9 bases. This clonotype was obtained from an adult with an advanced solid tumor such as melanoma, head and neck, liver or kidney cancer. The specimen comprised CD4+ or CD8+ T cells sorted from blood, sampled in a trial of the OX40 agonist ivuxolimab. The CDR3 is CASSPTGGLGETQYF. CDR3 DNA sequence: TGTGCCAGTAGTCCCACAGGGGGCTTGGGAGAGACCCAGTACTTC. Complete variable domain (other parts from reference TRBV19 and TRBJ2-5): DGGITQSPKYLFRKEGQNVTLSCEQNLNHDAMYWYRQDPGQGLRLIYYSQIVNDFQKGDIAEGYSVSREKKESFPLTVTSAQKNPTAFYLCASSPTGGLGETQYFGPGTRLLVL.